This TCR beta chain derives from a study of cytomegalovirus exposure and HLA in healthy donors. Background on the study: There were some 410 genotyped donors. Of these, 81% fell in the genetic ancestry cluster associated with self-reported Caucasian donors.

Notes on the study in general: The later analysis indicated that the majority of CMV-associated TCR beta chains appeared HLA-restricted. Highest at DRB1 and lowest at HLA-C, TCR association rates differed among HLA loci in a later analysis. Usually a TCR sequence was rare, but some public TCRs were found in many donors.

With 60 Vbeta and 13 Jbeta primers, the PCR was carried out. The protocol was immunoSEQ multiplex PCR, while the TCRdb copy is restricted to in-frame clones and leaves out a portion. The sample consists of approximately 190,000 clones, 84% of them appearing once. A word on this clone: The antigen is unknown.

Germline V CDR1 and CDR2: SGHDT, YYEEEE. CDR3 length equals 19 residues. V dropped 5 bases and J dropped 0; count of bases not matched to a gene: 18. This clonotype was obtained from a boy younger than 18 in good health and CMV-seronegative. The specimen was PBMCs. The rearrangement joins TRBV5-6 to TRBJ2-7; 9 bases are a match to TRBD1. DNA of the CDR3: TGTGCCAGCAGGGCGTCGAATTCCCTAGACAGGGGGACCTCCTACGAGCAGTACTTC. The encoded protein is CASRASNSLDRGTSYEQYF.